The 30 T cell receptor beta chains given below trace back to one sample, sequenced in a study of blood T cell repertoires in COVID-19. Some clones are missing from TCRdb's copy, which holds only in-frame ones; the method was immunoSEQ multiplex PCR. The table lists fewer than 400,000 clones, roughly 89% of them singletons. The sample was PBMCs or T cells enriched from blood (not recorded which). Receptors were obtained from a woman younger than 30 who had recovered from COVID-19.

The rearrangement uses TRBV25-1 and TRBJ2-3; 12 bases match TRBD1. The CDR3 consists of 16 residues. V shed 6 bases and J 6 bases; nucleotides not matched to a gene: 10. CDR1 is MGHDK, CDR2 SYGVNS, per germline. The CDR3 is CASRGGQGAPVDTQYF. CDR3 bases: TGTGCCAGCAGAGGGGGACAGGGGGCCCCGGTCGATACGCAGTATTTT. Based on the CDR3 plus reference TRBV25-1 and TRBJ2-3, the full variable domain is EADIYQTPRYLVIGTGKKITLECSQTMGHDKMYWYQQDPGMELHLIHYSYGVNSTEKGDLSSESTVSRIRTEHFPLTLESARPSHTSQYLCASRGGQGAPVDTQYFGPGTRLTVL.

There are a few counts of this clone. This chain links TRBV10-3 with TRBJ2-7, with 7 positions matching TRBD1. Per the germline V gene, CDR1 is ENHRY and CDR2 is SYGVKD. The CDR3 has 14 residues. The junction had 4 bases not matched to a gene; V was cut back by 3 bases and J by 2 bases. In DNA form, the CDR3 reads TGTGCCATCAGTGACCAGCAGGGGGCCTACGAGCAGTACTTC. Residues: CAISDQQGAYEQYF.

Concerning this clone itself: An end of the junction differs from the germline gene, which may be a read error. The chain is built from TRBV29-1 and TRBJ1-2, with 11 positions matching TRBD1. The length of the CDR3 is 16 residues. Looked up from germline, CDR1 is SQVTM and CDR2 is ANQGSEA. For the CDR3, the DNA is TGCAGCGCTGAACCCGGGACAGGGGGTCTTACCTATGGCTACACCTTC. This translates into CSAEPGTGGLTYGYTF. The full variable domain, in which reference TRBV29-1 and TRBJ1-2 provide the parts outside the CDR3, is SAVISQKPSRDICQRGTSLTIQCQVDSQVTMMFWYRQQPGQSLTLIATANQGSEATYESGFVIDKFPISRPNLTFSTLTVSNMSPEDSSIYLCSAEPGTGGLTYGYTFGSGTRLTVV.

This clone was seen just once. The V call is TRBV5-1, the J call TRBJ2-5; 8 positions match TRBD2. After removal of 7 bases from V and 0 bases from J, the junction contained 5 bases not matched to a gene. The length of the CDR3 is 14 residues. CDR1 and CDR2 (germline): SGHRS, YFSETQ. The CDR3 nucleotides are TGCGCCAGCCGAATAGCGGGGTACCAAGAGACCCAGTACTTC. As protein: CASRIAGYQETQYF.

This rearrangement joins TRBV14 to TRBJ2-3, with a tentative D call TRBD2 (6 bases). Per the germline V gene, CDR1 is SGHDN and CDR2 is FVKESK. V was clipped by 1 base and J by 2 bases, with 13 bases between them. The CDR3 spans 16 residues. The CDR3 DNA reads TGTGCCAGCAGCCAAGCACTGGCTAGCGACACAGATACGCAGTATTTT. Its protein is CASSQALASDTDTQYF.

In its sample, this clone was seen once. A read error may account for a junction end that differs from germline. The V call is TRBV5-1, the J call TRBJ2-2, with 7 bases aligning to TRBD1. CDR3 size: 16 residues. Germline V gives CDR1 SGHRS, CDR2 YFSETQ. For the CDR3, the DNA is TGCGCCAGCAGCTTGTTGGTGACAGGGTCCACCGGGGAGCCGTTTTTT. The encoded protein is CASSLLVTGSTGEPFF.

The chain joins TRBV6-5 to TRBJ2-3, with TRBD2 identical over 7 bases. The ends lost 4 bases at V and 4 bases at J; junction bases unmatched: 11. Germline V gene data show CDR1 as MNHEY and CDR2 as SVGAGI. The CDR3 consists of 16 residues. CDR3 sequence reads: CASSLYDAGDADTQYF. The CDR3 region has the DNA TGTGCCAGCAGTTTATATGATGCGGGAGATGCAGATACGCAGTATTTT.

The chain has TRBV25-1 and TRBJ1-4; D is undetermined. The germline CDR1 and CDR2 sequences are MGHDK and SYGVNS. The CDR3 has 13 amino acids. Trimming removed 2 bases at V and 8 bases at J, with 9 bases between. The CDR3 DNA is TGTGCCAGCAGTGAACTCACGGAGGAAAAACTGTTTTTT. Protein product: CASSELTEEKLFF.

This clone showed up just once. The chain has TRBV12-5 and TRBJ2-5; 8 nucleotides match TRBD2. V lost 3 bases, J lost 4 bases, and 7 bases stayed unmatched. Germline CDR1 reads LGHNT; CDR2 reads FRNRAP. The CDR3 runs to 15 residues. CDR3 sequence: CASGFGTRGTETQYF. CDR3 DNA: TGTGCTAGTGGTTTTGGGACTAGAGGAACAGAGACCCAGTACTTC. Full variable domain (missing parts from reference TRBV12-5 and TRBJ2-5): DARVTQTPRHKVTEMGQEVTMRCQPILGHNTVFWYRQTMMQGLELLAYFRNRAPLDDSGMPKDRFSAEMPDATLATLKIQPSEPRDSAVYFCASGFGTRGTETQYFGPGTRLLVL.

The J gene is TRBJ1-1, the V gene TRBV7-9, with D unresolved. The CDR3 consists of 13 residues. CDR1 and CDR2 from the germline V gene are SEHNR and FQNEAQ (reference sequence). V gave up 1 base and J gave up 1 base, with 4 bases separating them. The CDR3 reads CASSLEANTEAFF. In DNA, the CDR3 is TGTGCCAGCAGCTTAGAAGCGAACACTGAAGCTTTCTTT. The full variable domain, in which reference TRBV7-9 and TRBJ1-1 provide the parts outside the CDR3, is DTGVSQNPRHKITKRGQNVTFRCDPISEHNRLYWYRQTLGQGPEFLTYFQNEAQLEKSRLLSDRFSAERPKGSFSTLEIQRTEQGDSAMYLCASSLEANTEAFFGQGTRLTVV.

V and J are TRBV2 and TRBJ1-1, with D hard to call. Trimming removed 4 bases from V and 5 bases from J, with 14 bases in between. The CDR3 spans 14 residues. Germline lookup yields CDR1 SNHLY and CDR2 FYNNEI. In DNA, the CDR3 is TGTGCCAGCAGTGCCGGGCGGGCCGTTACTGAAGCTTTCTTT. It translates to CASSAGRAVTEAFF.

The chain employs TRBV19 and TRBJ1-5; D call uncertain. The CDR3 sequence is 16 residues long. Germline V CDR1 and CDR2: LNHDA, SQIVND (reference sequence). V was cut by 7 bases and J by 1 base, with 17 bases left in between. For the CDR3, the DNA is TGTGCCAGTACTCCTTTCCGAGACATAAGCAATCAGCCCCAGCATTTT. Translating gives CASTPFRDISNQPQHF.

The V gene is TRBV5-1, the J gene TRBJ2-5, with D possibly TRBD1 on 5 matching bases. The length of the CDR3 is 14 residues. Germline CDR1 reads SGHRS; CDR2 reads YFSETQ. Trimming left V 1 base short and J 2 bases short, with 9 bases between. The CDR3 nucleotides are TGCGCCAGCAGCTTGAACAGGTTACAAGAGACCCAGTACTTC. It encodes CASSLNRLQETQYF.

CDR3 coding DNA: TGTGCCAGCAGTTTACCGGGGGGCTTGGCAGATACGCAGTATTTT. Residues: CASSLPGGLADTQYF. This rearrangement joins TRBV28 to TRBJ2-3; D might be TRBD2 (7 bases). V gave up 2 bases and J gave up 4 bases, with 13 bases separating them. This CDR3 contains 15 residues. Germline V gene sequence: CDR1 MDHEN, CDR2 SYDVKM. Together with reference TRBV28 and TRBJ2-3, the CDR3 gives the full variable domain: DVKVTQSSRYLVKRTGEKVFLECVQDMDHENMFWYRQDPGLGLRLIYFSYDVKMKEKGDIPEGYSVSREKKERFSLILESASTNQTSMYLCASSLPGGLADTQYFGPGTRLTVL.

The rearrangement joins TRBV6-5 to TRBJ2-7; 7 bases match TRBD2. Germline CDR1 MNHEY, CDR2 SVGAGI. This CDR3 region has 14 residues. Trimming removed 11 bases from V and 5 bases from J; junction bases left unmatched: 15. The CDR3 region has the DNA TGTGCCTGTGAGGGAGGGCCAACTACAAACGAGCAGTACTTC. Its protein product is CACEGGPTTNEQYF.

The CDR3 loop reads CASSFSATHYGYTF. CDR3 nucleotide sequence: TGTGCCAGTAGTTTTTCGGCGACACACTATGGCTACACCTTC. The V and J genes are TRBV19 and TRBJ1-2; D remains unclear. CDR3 length equals 14 residues. Trimming shortened V by 5 bases and J by 3 bases, and 13 bases separated the two germline ends. CDR1 LNHDA and CDR2 SQIVND come from the germline V gene (reference sequence).

The chain carries TRBV7-9 and TRBJ1-1; D gene uncertain. The CDR3 extends over 14 amino acids. Germline lookup yields CDR1 SEHNR and CDR2 FQNEAQ (reference sequence). Trimming cost V 0 bases and J 1 base, with 6 bases left between them. CDR3 loop: CASSLAQANTEAFF. The CDR3 nucleotides read TGTGCCAGCAGCTTAGCGCAGGCGAACACTGAAGCTTTCTTT.

The rearrangement links TRBV11-2 to TRBJ2-2; 7 bases agree with TRBD1. This CDR3 has 16 amino acids. CDR1 and CDR2 (germline): SGHAT, FQNNGV. V lost 5 bases, J lost 0 bases, and 6 bases stayed unmatched. The CDR3 region has the DNA TGTGCCAGCAGCCTACCAGGGGGAGCGAACACCGGGGAGCTGTTTTTT. It codes for CASSLPGGANTGELFF.

The V gene is TRBV19, the J gene TRBJ1-4; 7 bases match TRBD1. This CDR3 comprises 15 residues. Germline CDR1 reads LNHDA; CDR2 reads SQIVND (reference sequence). With V trimmed by 4 bases and J by 5 bases, 7 bases remained unmatched. CDR3 DNA sequence: TGTGCCAGTAGTAACGGACAGGCCACGAATGAAAAACTGTTTTTT. It translates to CASSNGQATNEKLFF.

V is TRBV29-1 and J is TRBJ1-1; D uncertain. Germline CDR1 is SQVTM and CDR2 is ANQGSEA. CDR3 size: 15 residues. V gave up 1 base and J gave up 1 base, with 13 bases separating them. CDR3 nucleotide sequence: TGCAGCGTTGAAGGGGTTTTAGCCGGGAACACTGAAGCTTTCTTT. Its protein is CSVEGVLAGNTEAFF.

The sample holds one count of this clone. This sequence joins TRBV3-1 (or the pseudogene TRBV3-2) and TRBJ1-1; no clear D. CDR1 and CDR2 from the germline V gene are LGHDT and YNNKEL (reference sequence). The length of the CDR3 is 14 residues. Between the trimmed V and J ends, which lost 0 bases and 11 bases, there was a span of 16 bases. CDR3 loop: CASSQDLAGKQAFF. CDR3 in DNA: TGTGCCAGCAGCCAAGATCTGGCGGGGAAACAGGCTTTCTTT.

This sequence joins TRBV18 and TRBJ2-1; D possibly corresponds to TRBD2 (6 bases). Germline assignment: CDR1 KGHSH and CDR2 LQKENI. V dropped 3 bases and J dropped 8 bases, with 23 bases sitting between them. This CDR3 comprises 17 residues. This CDR3 is CASSPSRGARERYEQFF. CDR3 nucleotides: TGTGCCAGCTCACCCTCGAGGGGAGCCCGGGAGAGGTATGAGCAGTTCTTC.

J is TRBJ2-7 and V is TRBV4-3, with TRBD1 as a possible D gene (6 bases). The germline V gene encodes CDR1 LGHNA and CDR2 YSLEER. The CDR3 runs to 14 residues. V lost 0 bases and J 3 bases, leaving 9 bases between the germline ends. The CDR3 bases are TGCGCCAGCAGCCAAGACCTCAGGGGCTACGAGCAGTACTTC. Amino acid sequence: CASSQDLRGYEQYF.

The V gene is TRBV5-6, the J gene TRBJ1-1; 9 bases align to TRBD1. Germline lookup yields CDR1 SGHDT and CDR2 YYEEEE. The junction had 6 bases not matched to a gene; V was cut back by 4 bases and J by 2 bases. The CDR3 spans 15 residues. CDR3 DNA sequence: TGTGCCAGCAGCGCCTACAGGGGGCGAAACACTGAAGCTTTCTTT. Protein product: CASSAYRGRNTEAFF.

The chain recombines TRBV7-8 with TRBJ1-3, with 8 bases matching TRBD1. The CDR3 is 16 amino acids. Germline CDR1 and CDR2: SGHVS and FQNEAQ. V gave up 5 bases and J gave up 0 bases; unmatched junction bases: 6. The CDR3 spells CASSLRDRYSGNTIYF. The CDR3 DNA is TGTGCCAGCAGCCTTAGGGACAGGTACTCTGGAAACACCATATATTTT. Combining the CDR3 with reference TRBV7-8 and TRBJ1-3 gives the whole variable domain GAGVSQSPRYKVAKRGQDVALRCDPISGHVSLFWYQQALGQGPEFLTYFQNEAQLDKSGLPSDRFFAERPEGSVSTLKIQRTQQEDSAVYLCASSLRDRYSGNTIYFGEGSWLTVV.

V usage is TRBV4-1 and J usage is TRBJ1-3; possibly TRBD1 for D (5 bases). The V gene's germline CDR1 is MGHRA and CDR2 YSYEKL. Trimming shortened V by 1 base and J by 0 bases, and 10 bases separated the two germline ends. This CDR3 is built from 16 residues. This chain's CDR3 is CASSQVTDNSGNTIYF. In DNA, the CDR3 is TGCGCCAGCAGCCAAGTTACGGACAACTCTGGAAACACCATATATTTT.

The CDR3 nucleotides read TGTGCCTGGGACAGGGAGTACACTGAAGCTTTCTTT. It translates to CAWDREYTEAFF. The chain links TRBV30 to TRBJ1-1; 7 bases agree with TRBD1. The V segment lost 5 bases and the J segment 3 bases; nucleotides outside the gene matches: 3. CDR3 length: 12 residues. Germline assignment: CDR1 GTSNPN and CDR2 SVGIG (reference sequence). Using reference TRBV30 and TRBJ1-1 for the parts outside the CDR3, the full variable domain is SQTIHQWPATLVQPVGSPLSLECTVEGTSNPNLYWYRQAAGRGLQLLFYSVGIGQISSEVPQNLSASRPQDRQFILSSKKLLLSDSGFYLCAWDREYTEAFFGQGTRLTVV.

In this sample, this clone turned up a few times. Relative to the germline gene, one junction end is altered; a read error may explain this. The V gene is TRBV7-2, the J gene TRBJ2-3; TRBD2 matches at 9 bases. Germline loops: CDR1 SGHTA, CDR2 FQGNSA. This CDR3 has 14 residues. CDR3: CASSPGTSTDTQYF. CDR3 DNA: TGTGCCAGCAGCCCCGGGACTAGCACCGATACGCAGTATTTT.

The J gene is TRBJ1-4, the V gene TRBV9; D ambiguous. CDR1 is SGDLS, CDR2 YYNGEE, per germline. The CDR3 sequence is 14 residues long. Trimming pared 0 bases from V and 5 bases from J, leaving 8 bases between. The CDR3 spells CASSVGRLNEKLFF. CDR3 in DNA: TGTGCCAGCAGCGTAGGGCGGTTAAATGAAAAACTGTTTTTT.

The chain joins TRBV28 to TRBJ2-1; 7 bases are shared with TRBD1. This CDR3 region has 12 residues. The junction had 3 bases not matched to a gene; V was cut back by 5 bases and J by 8 bases. The germline V gene encodes CDR1 MDHEN and CDR2 SYDVKM. The DNA of the CDR3 is TGTGCCAGCAGTACGGACAGGCATGAGCAGTTCTTC. This sequence encodes CASSTDRHEQFF.